A single sample gave rise to the 20 T cell receptor beta chains below, sequenced in a study of T cells in Graves' hyperthyroidism and ophthalmopathy (dated by TCRdb to 2018 to 2020). The method behind the library was multiplex PCR. Sequencing used an Illumina HiSeq 2000. The TCR beta CDR3 regions were amplified from the RNA transcripts. The TCR CDR3 was subjected to a first round of RT-PCR using the HTBI primer set and the Qiagen OneStep RT-PCR kit. The public reads were reanalyzed by TCRdb: fastp trimming at Q25, MiXCR alignment, in-frame beta chains only. Rows merge per CDR3 protein into single entries with the most common DNA and genes. The sample data list a few hundred thousand distinct CDR3 sequences, and 15% to 18% of these were observed just once. The ten largest make up approximately 14% of the sample. The sequencing sample was made of blood. The receptors shown here come from a woman under 30 with Graves' hyperthyroidism.

This clonotype was observed at least ten times. This chain links TRBV20-1 with TRBJ1-4, with D perhaps TRBD1 (5 bases). V was cut by 6 bases and J by 7 bases, with 12 bases left in between. Germline V lookup: CDR1 DFQATT, CDR2 SNEGSKA (reference sequence). This CDR3 has 12 amino acids. The CDR3 coding sequence is TGCAGTGCCAGAAGGGGTAGTGAAAAACTGTTTTTT. Amino acids: CSARRGSEKLFF.

This clonotype was observed a handful of times. V gene TRBV3-1 combines with J gene TRBJ1-2; D may be TRBD1 (6 bases). This CDR3 has 15 residues. V dropped 0 bases and J dropped 4 bases, with 12 bases sitting between them. Per the germline V gene, CDR1 is LGHDT and CDR2 is YNNKEL (reference sequence). The CDR3 loop is CASSQEGASGYGYTF. For the CDR3, the DNA is TGTGCCAGCAGCCAAGAGGGGGCGTCAGGCTATGGCTACACCTTC.

In its sample, this clonotype was seen many times. The gene calls are TRBV7-9 and TRBJ2-2, with TRBD2 as a possible D gene (6 bases). This CDR3 has 15 residues. Per germline, CDR1 SEHNR and CDR2 FQNEAQ (reference sequence). V was shortened by 7 bases and J by 3 bases, with 15 bases between the two germline ends. The CDR3 reads CASTEKEGHTGELFF. The CDR3 nucleotides are TGTGCCAGCACCGAAAAGGAGGGGCACACCGGGGAGCTGTTTTTT.

This clonotype was counted many times. The chain carries TRBV12-3 or TRBV12-4 and TRBJ2-1, with 13 nucleotides matching TRBD2. Trimming removed 3 bases from V and 0 bases from J; junction bases left unmatched: 5. CDR3 length: 18 amino acids. CDR3 in DNA: TGTGCCAGCAGTTTGTGGACTAGCGGGAGATCCTCCTACAATGAGCAGTTCTTC. It specifies CASSLWTSGRSSYNEQFF.

The chain couples TRBV27 to TRBJ1-1, with D unclear. Germline-derived CDR1 and CDR2 are MNHEY and SMNVEV (reference sequence). Trimming took off 5 bases at V and 4 bases at J, with 14 bases between the two ends. The CDR3 sequence is 14 residues long. The chain's CDR3 is CASSLAGWSTEAFF. In DNA, the CDR3 is TGTGCCAGCAGTCTCGCTGGGTGGAGCACTGAAGCTTTCTTT.

The V and J genes are TRBV4-1 and TRBJ1-2, with D hard to call. Germline CDR1 MGHRA, CDR2 YSYEKL. The CDR3 covers 16 residues. V was pared by 0 bases and J by 0 bases, with 11 bases between. The CDR3 region has the DNA TGCGCCAGCAGCCAAGAAGGCCTGGCAGCTAACTATGGCTACACCTTC. Its protein is CASSQEGLAANYGYTF.

The rearrangement joins TRBV20-1 to TRBJ2-7; D not resolved. Germline V gives CDR1 DFQATT, CDR2 SNEGSKA (reference sequence). Trimming shortened V by 3 bases and J by 3 bases, and 9 bases separated the two germline ends. The CDR3 has 12 residues. CDR3 sequence: CSASRQLYEQYF. The CDR3 region has the DNA TGCAGTGCTAGTCGGCAGCTCTACGAGCAGTACTTC.

This clonotype was seen more than once but under ten times. J is TRBJ1-3 and V is TRBV24-1; a weak D match, TRBD1 (6 bases). The CDR3 contains 15 residues. V lost 6 bases and J lost 3, with 14 bases in between. The germline gives CDR1 KGHDR, CDR2 SFDVKD. CDR3 DNA sequence: TGTGCCACCAGTTCCTCCGGGACACTTGGAAACACCATATATTTT. It translates to CATSSSGTLGNTIYF.

This clonotype was recorded a few times. The V gene is TRBV24-1, the J gene TRBJ1-5; tentatively, D is TRBD1 (6 bases). The CDR3 is 14 residues long. Germline CDR1 and CDR2: KGHDR and SFDVKD. Trimming stripped 2 bases from V and 7 bases from J, with 11 bases between. CDR3 in DNA: TGTGCCACCAGTGATTCCAGGGGTGGACAGCCCCAGCATTTT. Translation gives CATSDSRGGQPQHF.

Ten or more counts support this clonotype. The chain recombines TRBV19 with TRBJ1-1; D possibly corresponds to TRBD1 (6 bases). The CDR3 contains 13 residues. Per germline, CDR1 LNHDA and CDR2 SQIVND (reference sequence). V lost 9 bases and J lost 4, with 15 bases in between. CDR3 DNA sequence: TGTGCCAGCAGTTCGACAGGCCCCACTGAAGCTTTCTTT. Translation gives CASSSTGPTEAFF. The variable domain in full, with the rest retrieved from reference TRBV19 and TRBJ1-1, is DGGITQSPKYLFRKEGQNVTLSCEQNLNHDAMYWYRQDPGQGLRLIYYSQIVNDFQKGDIAEGYSVSREKKESFPLTVTSAQKNPTAFYLCASSSTGPTEAFFGQGTRLTVV.

The table lists this clonotype with many counts. The chain recombines TRBV5-1 with TRBJ2-5; 9 positions match TRBD2. V lost 3 bases to trimming and J lost 2 bases; unmatched junction nucleotides: 8. The CDR3 is 16 amino acids. The germline CDR1 and CDR2 sequences are SGHRS and YFSETQ. As DNA, the CDR3 is TGCGCCAGCAGCTCTCCCTTAGCGGGGGCACAAGAGACCCAGTACTTC. Amino acids: CASSSPLAGAQETQYF.

This clonotype was counted many times. The chain couples TRBV7-3 to TRBJ2-1; 12 bases are a match to TRBD2. The germline V gene has CDR1 SGHTA and CDR2 FQGTGA. The CDR3 extends over 16 amino acids. V shed 2 bases, J shed 10 bases, and the junction held 9 bases outside the gene matches. In DNA, the CDR3 is TGTGCCAGCAGCTTAGAGGGGCGGCTAGCGGGAGGGGAGCAGTTCTTC. It is translated as CASSLEGRLAGGEQFF.

This chain joins TRBV6-1 and TRBJ2-1, with a possible D match to TRBD2 (5 bases). The V and J ends lost 8 bases and 3 bases respectively, with 11 bases between them. This CDR3 spans 13 amino acids. Germline V gene sequence: CDR1 MNHNS, CDR2 SASEGT. This CDR3 is CASAGLSYNEQFF. The CDR3 DNA follows: TGTGCCAGCGCCGGACTCAGCTACAATGAGCAGTTCTTC.

This clonotype has just a few counts. The chain carries TRBV20-1 and TRBJ1-5; no clear D gene. The CDR3 has 14 residues. The germline V gene has CDR1 DFQATT and CDR2 SNEGSKA (reference sequence). V was shortened by 2 bases and J by 0 bases, with 8 bases between the two germline ends. CDR3 sequence: CSARTDYSNQPQHF. DNA of the CDR3: TGCAGTGCTAGAACGGATTATAGCAATCAGCCCCAGCATTTT.

The chain combines TRBV12-3 or TRBV12-4 with TRBJ2-7, with D possibly being TRBD1 (7 bases). CDR3 size: 14 residues. Trimming took 7 bases from V and 7 from J, leaving 20 bases between them. As DNA, the CDR3 is TGTGCCAGCACCCCGGGCAGGGCAGGGGGGGAGCAGTACTTC. Translation gives CASTPGRAGGEQYF.

Many counts were recorded for this clonotype. The V call is TRBV7-8, the J call TRBJ1-1; a possible D gene is TRBD1 (5 bases). V lost 5 bases, J lost 11 bases, and 21 bases lay in between. CDR1 and CDR2 from the germline V gene are SGHVS and FQNEAQ. This CDR3 has 14 residues. DNA of the CDR3: TGTGCCAGCAGCCTGGGGGTCGAGGTCTTCATGGCTTTCTTT. It translates to CASSLGVEVFMAFF.

Ten or more counts support this clonotype. The V gene is TRBV6-1, the J gene TRBJ2-7, with D maybe TRBD2 (6 bases). CDR1 is MNHNS and CDR2 is SASEGT in the germline V gene. The V end lost 5 bases, the J end lost 2 bases, and 10 bases lay between the germline ends. This CDR3 has 13 residues. The CDR3 coding sequence is TGTGCCAGCAGTAAGGACTATACCTACGAGCAGTACTTC. This translates into CASSKDYTYEQYF.

This clonotype was seen a few times. The CDR3, as DNA: TGCAGCGTGACGGATGACAGCGCAGCCACAGATACGCAGTATTTT. Protein: CSVTDDSAATDTQYF. The rearrangement links TRBV29-1 to TRBJ2-3; tentative D call: TRBD1 (5 bases). Trimming took 6 bases from V and 2 from J, leaving 18 bases between them. This CDR3 is 15 amino acids long. CDR1 and CDR2 (germline): SQVTM, ANQGSEA.

This clonotype was found many times. The V call is TRBV20-1, the J call TRBJ1-2, with 11 nucleotides matching TRBD1. This CDR3 is 17 amino acids long. V was clipped by 3 bases and J by 6 bases; unmatched bases: 15. Germline V lookup: CDR1 DFQATT, CDR2 SNEGSKA (reference sequence). CDR3 protein: CSARVYGQGALSDGYTF. CDR3 DNA: TGCAGTGCTAGGGTCTACGGACAGGGGGCATTAAGCGATGGCTACACCTTC.

This clonotype was counted ten times or more. The rearrangement links TRBV20-1 to TRBJ2-3; D is possibly TRBD2 (5 bases). Germline V gene data show CDR1 as DFQATT and CDR2 as SNEGSKA (reference sequence). V was cut by 0 bases and J by 2 bases, with 21 bases left in between. The CDR3 has 18 residues. DNA of the CDR3: TGCAGTGCTAGAGATGGGGAGATACGTCTACTCTCCACAGATACGCAGTATTTT. It is translated as CSARDGEIRLLSTDTQYF.